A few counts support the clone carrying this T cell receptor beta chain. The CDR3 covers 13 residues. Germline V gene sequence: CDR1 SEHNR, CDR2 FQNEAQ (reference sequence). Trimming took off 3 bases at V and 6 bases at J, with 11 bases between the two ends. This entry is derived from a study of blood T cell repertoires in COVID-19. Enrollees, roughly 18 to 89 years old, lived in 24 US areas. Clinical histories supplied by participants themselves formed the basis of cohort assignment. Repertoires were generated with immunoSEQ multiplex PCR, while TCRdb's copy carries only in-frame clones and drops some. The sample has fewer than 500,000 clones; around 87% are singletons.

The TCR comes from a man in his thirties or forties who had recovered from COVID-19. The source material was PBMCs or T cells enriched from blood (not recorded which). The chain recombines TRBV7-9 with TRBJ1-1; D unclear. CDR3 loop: CASSFSSRAEAFF. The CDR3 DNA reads TGTGCCAGCAGCTTTTCATCGAGGGCTGAAGCTTTCTTT. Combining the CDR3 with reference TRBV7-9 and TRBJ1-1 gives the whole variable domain DTGVSQNPRHKITKRGQNVTFRCDPISEHNRLYWYRQTLGQGPEFLTYFQNEAQLEKSRLLSDRFSAERPKGSFSTLEIQRTEQGDSAMYLCASSFSSRAEAFFGQGTRLTVV.